This TCR beta chain appears in the sequencing data of a study of response to subunit inactivated influenza vaccine (dated by TCRdb to 2016 to 2019). About the study as a whole: To follow how T cells responded to a trivalent subunit inactivated influenza vaccine, the researchers relied on deep quantitative profiling of the T cell receptor repertoire.

Turning to this clonotype: It lacks a known antigen. Base-call qualities are not available, and no considerably larger clone is one nucleotide away.

The library was generated by RT-PCR. The sample was run on an Illumina HiSeq 2500. The raw public data were reprocessed by TCRdb itself: fastp quality trimming at Q25, MiXCR clonotype calling, in-frame beta chains only. Entries that share a CDR3 protein sequence are merged under the most common genes and DNA. The sample has 530,000 or so distinct CDR3 sequences on record, 12% of them singletons. The ten most abundant clones make up roughly a tenth of the sample. The CDR3 contains 18 residues, cysteine and phenylalanine counted. The retained sequence is limited to the CDR3, 54 bases, with the frame set at the first base. Via the germline V gene, CDR1 is ENHRY and CDR2 SYGVKD. V is pruned by 6 bases and J by 9 bases, leaving 17 bases of the junction without a gene match. Broader findings and caveats from the paper: According to the authors, only a limited number of new T cells may be recruited by each seasonal influenza vaccination.

The chain is encoded by TRBV10-3 joined to TRBJ2-1; 13 central bases correspond to TRBD2. The TCR comes from a man aged 50 to 59 who received an inactivated influenza vaccine. Donor details come from another sample of the same person, matched by shared clones. The material was PBMCs from blood, obtained on the day of vaccination. CDR3 loop: CAISNGLAGVGNRGEQFF. The bases read TGTGCCATCAGCAATGGACTAGCGGGAGTGGGAAATCGAGGTGAGCAGTTCTTC.